Each of the 26 T cell receptor beta chains below was sequenced from the same sample in a study of blood T cell repertoires in COVID-19. Some clones are missing from TCRdb's copy, which holds only in-frame ones; the method was immunoSEQ multiplex PCR. The sample consists of under 150,000 clones, approximately 87% of them appearing once. Sequenced: peripheral blood. The receptors were sampled from a man between 65 and 80 years old with active COVID-19.

This chain's CDR3 is CASSLDRGNSPLHF. In DNA, the CDR3 is TGCGCCAGCAGCCTGGACAGGGGAAATTCACCCCTCCACTTT. The chain carries TRBV5-1 and TRBJ1-6; 9 positions match TRBD1. CDR3 length: 14 residues. The trim removed 4 bases at V and 7 bases at J, leaving 3 bases unmatched. CDR1 is SGHRS, CDR2 YFSETQ, per germline. Filled out from reference TRBV5-1 and TRBJ1-6, the complete variable domain reads KAGVTQTPRYLIKTRGQQVTLSCSPISGHRSVSWYQQTPGQGLQFLFEYFSETQRNKGNFPGRFSGRQFSNSRSEMNVSTLELGDSALYLCASSLDRGNSPLHFGNGTRLTVT.

The chain is built from TRBV2 and TRBJ1-2, with TRBD1 as a possible D gene (6 bases). The germline V and J ends were trimmed by 4 bases and 8 bases, with 20 bases remaining between them. This CDR3 region has 15 residues. Germline lookup yields CDR1 SNHLY and CDR2 FYNNEI. Written as DNA, the CDR3 is TGTGCCAGCAGTGCACGGTTTACAGGGAACGGGGGCTACACCTTC. Its translation is CASSARFTGNGGYTF.

The V call is TRBV4-2, the J call TRBJ2-2, with a tentative D call TRBD1 (6 bases). The CDR3 runs to 18 residues. The V and J ends lost 0 bases and 3 bases respectively, with 17 bases between them. CDR1 and CDR2 (germline): LGHNA, YNFKEQ. The CDR3 bases are TGTGCCAGCAGCCAAGAGTACAGGGTGAGTTCTTACACCGGGGAGCTGTTTTTT. Protein: CASSQEYRVSSYTGELFF.

Here the CDR3 reads CASSSSAGTTDTQYF. CDR3 DNA: TGTGCCAGCAGCTCCTCAGCGGGTACAACAGATACGCAGTATTTT. The chain couples TRBV7-9 to TRBJ2-3, with a tentative D call TRBD2 (6 bases). V lost 4 bases, J lost 3 bases, and 14 bases lay in between. There are 15 residues in the CDR3. Germline CDR1 and CDR2: SEHNR and FQNEAQ (reference sequence).

J is TRBJ1-2 and V is TRBV18; possible D gene TRBD1, 5 bases. Trimming pared 2 bases from V and 2 bases from J, leaving 12 bases between. The CDR3 extends over 15 amino acids. CDR1 is KGHSH and CDR2 is LQKENI in the germline V gene. The CDR3 nucleotides read TGTGCCAGCTCACCAACGATGGAGGGGAACTATGGCTACACCTTC. It encodes CASSPTMEGNYGYTF.

This chain joins TRBV3-1 (or the pseudogene TRBV3-2) and TRBJ1-5; 9 bases fit TRBD1. Unmatched junction bases numbered 8, after V lost 2 bases and J lost 6 bases. The CDR3 runs 16 residues. The germline gives CDR1 LGHDT, CDR2 YNNKEL (reference sequence). The chain's CDR3 is CASSQTGQGRAQPQHF. The CDR3 nucleotides are TGTGCCAGCAGCCAAACCGGACAGGGGAGGGCTCAGCCCCAGCATTTT.

This rearrangement joins TRBV11-1 to TRBJ2-3; TRBD2 matches at 10 bases. Trimming cost V 4 bases and J 4 bases; bases outside gene matches: 2. The CDR3 is 14 residues long. Germline V gene sequence: CDR1 SGHAT, CDR2 FQDESV (reference sequence). As DNA, the CDR3 is TGTGCCAGCAGCTCGACTAGCGGGCCAGATACGCAGTATTTT. Translation: CASSSTSGPDTQYF.

CDR3 region: CASSPMGLAGAYNEQFF. The CDR3 nucleotides are TGTGCCAGCAGCCCGATGGGACTAGCGGGAGCTTACAATGAGCAGTTCTTC. The chain recombines TRBV14 with TRBJ2-1, with 14 bases lining up with TRBD2. The CDR3 totals 17 residues. The ends lost 4 bases at V and 4 bases at J; junction bases unmatched: 6. In germline, CDR1 is SGHDN, CDR2 FVKESK.

The chain couples TRBV9 to TRBJ1-3; D is uncertain. In germline, CDR1 is SGDLS, CDR2 YYNGEE. The CDR3 contains 14 residues. V dropped 4 bases and J dropped 4 bases, with 12 bases sitting between them. In nucleotides, the CDR3 is TGTGCCAGCAGCTCGGGGAGGTTAGGAAACACCATATATTTT. Its translation is CASSSGRLGNTIYF.

The V and J genes are TRBV20-1 and TRBJ2-7, with 9 positions matching TRBD1. V lost 3 bases and J lost 2; bases outside the gene matches: 5. CDR1 is DFQATT and CDR2 is SNEGSKA in the germline V gene (reference sequence). This CDR3 contains 14 residues. CDR3 region: CSASGTGNTYEQYF. In DNA, the CDR3 is TGCAGTGCTAGTGGGACAGGGAATACCTACGAGCAGTACTTC.

The CDR3 spells CARTLYTGANYGYTF. CDR3 bases: TGTGCCCGGACCTTATATACGGGAGCTAACTATGGCTACACCTTC. The chain joins TRBV30 to TRBJ1-2, with unresolved D. Germline V gives CDR1 GTSNPN, CDR2 SVGIG (reference sequence). CDR3 length equals 15 residues. Trimming cost V 8 bases and J 0 bases, with 19 bases left between them.

V and J are TRBV6-5 and TRBJ2-2; D uncertain. The V end lost 6 bases, the J end lost 0 bases, and 5 bases lay between the germline ends. The CDR3 extends over 13 amino acids. CDR1 and CDR2 (germline): MNHEY, SVGAGI. CDR3 protein: CASRQTNTGELFF. CDR3 in DNA: TGTGCCAGCAGGCAGACGAACACCGGGGAGCTGTTTTTT.

This chain joins TRBV7-8 and TRBJ1-2; no clear D gene. CDR3 length equals 13 residues. V was shortened by 7 bases and J by 4 bases, with 13 bases between the two germline ends. Germline loops: CDR1 SGHVS, CDR2 FQNEAQ. CDR3 loop: CASTGEGPYGYTF. The DNA for the CDR3 is TGTGCCAGCACCGGGGAGGGCCCCTATGGCTACACCTTC.

The V gene is TRBV3-1 (or the pseudogene TRBV3-2), the J gene TRBJ2-7; 14 bases are a match to TRBD2. The CDR3 runs 16 residues. Trimming cost V 4 bases and J 6 bases; bases outside gene matches: 8. Germline CDR1 LGHDT, CDR2 YNNKEL (reference sequence). The CDR3 DNA reads as TGTGCCAGCAGCCTCATGGGGACTAGCGGGAGAGGCGAGCAGTACTTC. This codes for CASSLMGTSGRGEQYF.

This clone was observed a few times. This rearrangement joins TRBV28 to TRBJ1-5; the D gene is possibly TRBD1 (6 bases). With 10 bases removed from V and 7 bases from J, the gap between germline ends came to 26 bases. Germline V gene data show CDR1 as MDHEN and CDR2 as SYDVKM. This CDR3 is 16 amino acids long. The CDR3 DNA reads as TGTGCCACTCAAGGGGGAGCCCTCGGGATCGGGCAGCCCCAGCATTTT. Translated, it gives CATQGGALGIGQPQHF.

This clone was found once. CDR3 DNA: TGTGCCAGCAGCGAAACAGGGATCGAGACCCAGTACTTC. It translates to CASSETGIETQYF. The chain joins TRBV2 to TRBJ2-5; tentative D call: TRBD1 (6 bases). The CDR3 contains 13 residues. V lost 6 bases and J lost 5, with 13 bases in between. CDR1 is SNHLY and CDR2 is FYNNEI in the germline V gene.

DNA of the CDR3: TGCGCCAGCAGTGAGCAACAGGGACATTCACCCCTCCACTTT. Translating it yields CASSEQQGHSPLHF. The chain uses TRBV10-1 and TRBJ1-6; TRBD1 might be the D (6 bases). CDR1 WNHNN and CDR2 SYGVQD come from the germline V gene (reference sequence). V dropped 2 bases and J dropped 8 bases, with 10 bases sitting between them. The CDR3 runs to 14 residues.

The chain carries TRBV7-2 and TRBJ2-7; possibly TRBD2 for D (7 bases). The CDR3 consists of 15 residues. Trimming pared 4 bases from V and 2 bases from J, leaving 15 bases between. The germline V gene has CDR1 SGHTA and CDR2 FQGNSA. The CDR3: CASSYSGTSTYEQYF. CDR3 nucleotides: TGTGCCAGCAGCTACAGCGGGACATCCACCTACGAGCAGTACTTC.

This rearrangement joins TRBV5-1 to TRBJ2-7; D possibly corresponds to TRBD1 (5 bases). Germline loops: CDR1 SGHRS, CDR2 YFSETQ. V lost 6 bases and J 3 bases, leaving 13 bases between the germline ends. The CDR3 spans 13 residues. This CDR3 is CASTPGQGYEQYF. CDR3 DNA sequence: TGCGCCAGCACCCCAGGGCAAGGCTACGAGCAGTACTTC.

This clone is a singleton in its sample. The V call is TRBV6-1, the J call TRBJ1-5; D remains ambiguous. V dropped 2 bases and J dropped 7 bases, with 15 bases sitting between them. This CDR3 is 15 amino acids long. CDR1 is MNHNS, CDR2 SASEGT, per germline. The CDR3, as DNA: TGTGCCAGCAGTGAAAGATCGATTGGGCGCCAGCCCCAGCATTTT. Its translation: CASSERSIGRQPQHF.

V gene TRBV7-2 combines with J gene TRBJ1-4; TRBD1 is a possible D gene (5 bases). V lost 4 bases and J lost 7, with 10 bases in between. The CDR3 length is 13 residues. Germline V gives CDR1 SGHTA, CDR2 FQGNSA. The CDR3 spells CASSSFRAEKLFF. As DNA, the CDR3 is TGTGCCAGCAGCTCCTTCAGGGCTGAAAAACTGTTTTTT.

The rearrangement joins TRBV12-5 to TRBJ1-4, with a tentative D call TRBD1 (5 bases). CDR3 length equals 15 residues. V was pared by 3 bases and J by 1 base, with 9 bases between. CDR1 is LGHNT, CDR2 FRNRAP, per germline. CDR3 region: CASGFLQGTNEKLFF. Written as DNA, the CDR3 is TGTGCTAGTGGTTTCCTCCAGGGAACTAATGAAAAACTGTTTTTT.

The chain recombines TRBV9 with TRBJ2-5, with 13 nucleotides matching TRBD2. The germline V gene encodes CDR1 SGDLS and CDR2 YYNGEE. After removal of 0 bases from V and 4 bases from J, the junction contained 0 bases not matched to a gene. This CDR3 is 15 amino acids long. This chain's CDR3 is CASSVGLAGGETQYF. For the CDR3, the DNA is TGTGCCAGCAGCGTAGGACTAGCGGGAGGAGAGACCCAGTACTTC.

The J gene is TRBJ2-2, the V gene TRBV6-6; possibly TRBD2 for D (5 bases). Trimming removed 8 bases from V and 0 bases from J, with 10 bases in between. Germline V gives CDR1 MNHNY, CDR2 SVGAGI (reference sequence). The length of the CDR3 is 14 residues. The DNA of the CDR3 is TGTGCCAGCGAATCGGGATCGAACACCGGGGAGCTGTTTTTT. Translating gives CASESGSNTGELFF.

The chain couples TRBV7-5 to TRBJ2-1; TRBD2 is the table's D call, not checked against the DNA. TRBV7-5 is annotated as a pseudogene. This CDR3 contains 16 residues. As DNA, the CDR3 is TGTGTCAGAAGCTCCATACTAGCGGGAGTTTTCAATGAGCAGTTCTTC. This translates into CVRSSILAGVFNEQFF.

The rearrangement links TRBV24-1 to TRBJ1-2; the D is unclear. The CDR3 totals 13 residues. V lost 5 bases and J 4 bases, leaving 10 bases between the germline ends. The germline CDR1 and CDR2 sequences are KGHDR and SFDVKD. CDR3 residues: CATSGGAGYGYTF. CDR3 bases: TGTGCCACCAGTGGGGGAGCCGGCTATGGCTACACCTTC.